Listed here is a single T cell receptor (beta chain). Its antigen is not identified. This sample stems from a study of shared clonotypes between healthy human individuals. Overall study findings and caveats: Non-shared clonotypes had lower generation probabilities than those shared by all four donors. Only blood was sampled, and tissue TCR repertoires likely differ from blood ones. Several donors held about 4.5% of naive CD4 clonotypes in common. How much donors shared clonotypes was expected to be affected by sequencing depth.

Sequencing was performed with immunoSEQ multiplex PCR; in TCRdb, only in-frame clones are kept and a portion is missing. The data contain about 2 million clones, roughly 95% of them seen just once; the ten biggest clones take up 1.2%. Germline V gene lookup returns CDR1 MDHEN and CDR2 SYDVKM. V lost 8 bases to trimming and J lost 0 bases, with 13 bases between them. The CDR3 extends over 15 amino acids. Naive CD8 isolation took CD45RO-negative cells positively selected for CCR7 and excluded terminally differentiated effector memory CD45RA+ cells. The genes are TRBV28 and TRBJ2-2; no clear D. Sequencing input: naive CD8+ T cells sorted from blood. This receptor was taken from a man younger than 35 in good health. The DNA of the CDR3 is TGTGCCAGCCTTGCGATATATTCGAACACCGGGGAGCTGTTTTTT. It specifies CASLAIYSNTGELFF. Full variable domain (rest looked up from reference TRBV28 and TRBJ2-2): DVKVTQSSRYLVKRTGEKVFLECVQDMDHENMFWYRQDPGLGLRLIYFSYDVKMKEKGDIPEGYSVSREKKERFSLILESASTNQTSMYLCASLAIYSNTGELFFGEGSRLTVL.